This T cell receptor beta chain was sequenced during a study of T cells after yellow fever vaccination. Trimming pared 5 bases from V and 0 bases from J, leaving 14 bases between. Germline V gives CDR1 MNHNS, CDR2 SASEGT. The CDR3 runs to 17 residues. Study results and limitations: In post-booster samples, most primary-vaccination clones reappeared (approximately 96% CD4, 75% to 90% CD8).

The sample holds a few counts of this clonotype. Its antigen is still unknown. TCRdb itself ran the 5' RACE reads through MiXCR, one entry per CDR3 protein. The table records 300,000 or so distinct CDR3 sequences, about 6.6% of them present only once. The origin of this receptor is a man younger than 35 who received the YFV17D yellow fever vaccine. The J gene is TRBJ1-6, the V gene TRBV6-1; perhaps TRBD1 as D (6 bases). This material consisted of PBMCs, taken roughly 46 days after the first yellow fever vaccination. The chain's CDR3 is CASSTGTGSSYNSPLHF. In DNA form, the CDR3 reads TGTGCCAGCAGTACGGGAACAGGGAGCTCCTATAATTCACCCCTCCACTTT.